The 26 T cell receptor beta chains given below trace back to one sample, sequenced in a study of siplizumab effects on memory and regulatory T cells. Measured with immunoSEQ multiplex PCR; TCRdb has only the in-frame clones, and not every one. Among approximately 100,000 clones listed, around 90% were seen once. The sample comprised non-Treg CD4+ T cells sorted from blood. These TCRs come from a human donor in good health.

The rearrangement uses TRBV15 and TRBJ2-1; 7 bases match TRBD2. Trimming cost V 3 bases and J 5 bases; bases outside gene matches: 4. The CDR3 runs to 14 residues. The germline CDR1 and CDR2 sequences are LNHNV and YYDKDF (reference sequence). The CDR3 bases are TGTGCCACCAGCAGGGGACTACCTGACAATGAGCAGTTCTTC. Protein: CATSRGLPDNEQFF.

This chain links TRBV5-4 with TRBJ2-7; 9 bases match TRBD1. The CDR3 totals 15 residues. V dropped 5 bases and J dropped 2; count of bases not matched to a gene: 8. Germline CDR1 is SGHNT and CDR2 is YYREEE (reference sequence). The CDR3 spells CASRHGTGPTYEQYF. The CDR3 DNA is TGTGCCAGCAGACACGGGACAGGGCCCACCTACGAGCAGTACTTC.

CDR3 nucleotide sequence: TGCGCCAGCAGGGAAGGGGGCCAAGAGACCCAGTACTTC. This codes for CASREGGQETQYF. This chain links TRBV5-1 with TRBJ2-5, with D tentatively TRBD1 (6 bases). Between the trimmed V and J ends, which lost 5 bases and 1 base, there was a span of 9 bases. This CDR3 is built from 13 residues. Per the germline V gene, CDR1 is SGHRS and CDR2 is YFSETQ.

The V and J genes are TRBV10-3 and TRBJ2-1; 11 bases agree with TRBD1. The CDR3 sequence is 16 residues long. The V gene's germline CDR1 is ENHRY and CDR2 SYGVKD. The J segment lost 11 bases and the V segment lost 9 bases, leaving 18 bases of the junction unmatched. CDR3 sequence: CAMTGSGTGGIGKQFF. CDR3 DNA sequence: TGTGCCATGACCGGGTCGGGGACAGGGGGGATCGGGAAGCAGTTCTTC.

The chain employs TRBV11-3 and TRBJ2-1, with a possible D match to TRBD2 (6 bases). With 1 base removed from V and 4 bases from J, the gap between germline ends came to 8 bases. The CDR3 contains 14 residues. Germline V gene sequence: CDR1 SGHNT, CDR2 YENEEA. The CDR3 region has the DNA TGTGCCAGCAGCTTAGTGGGAGGTTACAATGAGCAGTTCTTC. This gives the protein CASSLVGGYNEQFF. Full variable domain (outside the CDR3, taken from reference TRBV11-3 and TRBJ2-1): EAGVVQSPRYKIIEKKQPVAFWCNPISGHNTLYWYLQNLGQGPELLIRYENEEAVDDSQLPKDRFSAERLKGVDSTLKIQPAELGDSAVYLCASSLVGGYNEQFFGPGTRLTVL.

CDR3 sequence: CASSYRAASTDTQYF. CDR3 nucleotide sequence: TGTGCCAGCAGTTACAGGGCCGCTAGCACAGATACGCAGTATTTT. The rearrangement joins TRBV6-5 to TRBJ2-3; D unclear. The CDR3 extends over 15 amino acids. In germline, CDR1 is MNHEY, CDR2 SVGAGI. With 2 bases removed from V and 0 bases from J, the gap between germline ends came to 9 bases.

This chain uses TRBV11-3 with TRBJ2-7; no definite D call. V shed 0 bases and J shed 7 bases, with 7 bases lying between them. This CDR3 spans 12 amino acids. The germline gives CDR1 SGHNT, CDR2 YENEEA. CDR3: CASSLDRLEQYF. For the CDR3, the DNA is TGTGCCAGCAGCTTAGATAGGCTTGAGCAGTACTTC.

The gene calls are TRBV7-9 and TRBJ1-1; D uncertain. The CDR3 sequence is 13 residues long. The germline V gene encodes CDR1 SEHNR and CDR2 FQNEAQ (reference sequence). V lost 5 bases, J lost 4 bases, and 11 bases lay in between. As DNA, the CDR3 is TGTGCCAGCAGCCCAGTTAACCCCACTGAAGCTTTCTTT. It encodes CASSPVNPTEAFF. Full variable domain (rest looked up from reference TRBV7-9 and TRBJ1-1): DTGVSQNPRHKITKRGQNVTFRCDPISEHNRLYWYRQTLGQGPEFLTYFQNEAQLEKSRLLSDRFSAERPKGSFSTLEIQRTEQGDSAMYLCASSPVNPTEAFFGQGTRLTVV.

The rearrangement links TRBV16 to TRBJ1-1; maybe TRBD1 (5 bases). The CDR3 loop spans 13 amino acids. CDR1 KGHSY and CDR2 FQNENV come from the germline V gene. V gave up 4 bases and J gave up 3 bases, with 9 bases separating them. CDR3 region: CASSLDRHTEAFF. The CDR3 region has the DNA TGTGCCAGCAGCCTCGACAGACACACTGAAGCTTTCTTT.

Only a few counts were recorded for this clone. The chain couples TRBV4-1 to TRBJ2-5; 10 nucleotides agree with TRBD2. From germline, CDR1 is MGHRA and CDR2 YSYEKL. J lost 5 bases, V lost 3 bases, and 18 bases had no gene match. The CDR3 extends over 19 amino acids. The CDR3 here is CASSHGRLAGPRREETQYF. CDR3 bases: TGCGCCAGCAGCCACGGGAGACTAGCGGGCCCTCGGAGGGAGGAGACCCAGTACTTC.

The rearrangement uses TRBV9 and TRBJ2-7; 10 bases map to TRBD1. The germline CDR1 and CDR2 sequences are SGDLS and YYNGEE. V was pared by 0 bases and J by 3 bases, with 3 bases of the junction left unmatched. There are 15 residues in the CDR3. CDR3 sequence (DNA): TGTGCCAGCAGCGTAGGGACAGGGGGTTTCTACGAGCAGTACTTC. As protein: CASSVGTGGFYEQYF.

The CDR3 reads CASSDVTSGRFEQYF. The CDR3 nucleotides are TGTGCCAGCAGTGATGTAACTAGCGGGAGGTTTGAGCAGTACTTC. J is TRBJ2-7 and V is TRBV2; 12 bases are shared with TRBD2. With V trimmed by 3 bases and J by 7 bases, 7 bases remained unmatched. Germline-derived CDR1 and CDR2 are SNHLY and FYNNEI. This CDR3 has 15 residues.

V usage is TRBV28 and J usage is TRBJ2-7, with D unclear. Germline V gene sequence: CDR1 MDHEN, CDR2 SYDVKM. V lost 2 bases to trimming and J lost 1 base, with 3 bases between them. This CDR3 spans 12 amino acids. The CDR3 region has the DNA TGTGCCAGCAGTTTAAAGTCCTACGAGCAGTACTTC. Its translation: CASSLKSYEQYF.

V and J are TRBV7-9 and TRBJ2-6, with D unclear. This CDR3 region has 19 residues. Per germline, CDR1 SEHNR and CDR2 FQNEAQ (reference sequence). V shed 5 bases and J shed 0 bases, with 20 bases lying between them. The CDR3 loop reads CASSLLRVDTYSGANVLTF. Here the CDR3 DNA reads TGTGCCAGCAGCCTCCTCCGCGTAGACACTTACTCTGGGGCCAACGTCCTGACTTTC.

V is TRBV5-1 and J is TRBJ1-3; possibly TRBD1 for D (5 bases). The CDR3 consists of 15 residues. Germline-derived CDR1 and CDR2 are SGHRS and YFSETQ. Trimming took off 4 bases at V and 3 bases at J, with 14 bases between the two ends. This CDR3 is CASSIAGAVGNTIYF. The CDR3 DNA is TGCGCCAGCAGCATTGCCGGGGCGGTTGGAAACACCATATATTTT.

This chain joins TRBV25-1 and TRBJ1-5; D unclear. The CDR3 runs 14 residues. CDR1 MGHDK and CDR2 SYGVNS come from the germline V gene. Trimming removed 3 bases from V and 0 bases from J, with 6 bases in between. The CDR3 nucleotides are TGTGCCAGCAGTGACCCAGGTAGCAATCAGCCCCAGCATTTT. As protein: CASSDPGSNQPQHF.

This clone was observed once. V usage is TRBV5-4 and J usage is TRBJ1-4; possibly TRBD1 for D (5 bases). V was clipped by 4 bases and J by 1 base, with 17 bases between them. The CDR3 contains 17 residues. Germline V gives CDR1 SGHNT, CDR2 YYREEE (reference sequence). CDR3 region: CASSNRSSGRTNEKLFF. CDR3 DNA: TGTGCCAGCAGCAACCGTTCGTCGGGGCGAACTAATGAAAAACTGTTTTTT.

The table lists this clone with a count of one. The V call is TRBV6-1, the J call TRBJ2-5, with 8 bases matching TRBD1. CDR1 MNHNS and CDR2 SASEGT come from the germline V gene. The CDR3 length is 12 residues. Germline trimming cut 10 bases from V and 1 base from J; bases unmatched to any gene: 2. The CDR3 DNA follows: TGTGCCACAGACAGGGGCCAAGAGACCCAGTACTTC. Translation: CATDRGQETQYF.

This chain joins TRBV30 and TRBJ1-1; no reliable D call. Germline CDR1 GTSNPN, CDR2 SVGIG (reference sequence). This CDR3 spans 12 amino acids. Trimming took off 4 bases at V and 1 base at J, with 7 bases between the two ends. CDR3 protein: CAWIRQNTEAFF. CDR3 DNA: TGTGCCTGGATCCGACAGAACACTGAAGCTTTCTTT.

The sample holds one count of this clone. The rearrangement uses TRBV5-5 and TRBJ2-5; D uncertain. This CDR3 region has 11 residues. Germline V gene data show CDR1 as SGHKS and CDR2 as YYEKEE (reference sequence). V lost 7 bases, J lost 3 bases, and 7 bases lay in between. As DNA, the CDR3 is TGTGCCAGCTTACACGAAGAGACCCAGTACTTC. Amino acids: CASLHEETQYF.

The gene calls are TRBV6-1 and TRBJ1-2, with TRBD1 as a possible D gene (6 bases). The V and J ends lost 5 bases and 8 bases respectively, with 12 bases between them. This CDR3 has 12 amino acids. The germline CDR1 and CDR2 sequences are MNHNS and SASEGT. The CDR3 is CASSTHRDGYTF. The CDR3 DNA sequence: TGTGCCAGCAGTACCCACAGGGACGGCTACACCTTC.

The CDR3 coding sequence is TGCGCCAGCAGCCAAATGCTCAAGCGGGGAACGAACACCGGGGAGCTGTTTTTT. Its translation is CASSQMLKRGTNTGELFF. The chain is built from TRBV4-3 and TRBJ2-2; TRBD2 matches 7 bases. V lost 2 bases to trimming and J lost 0 bases; unmatched junction nucleotides: 9. This CDR3 region has 18 residues. Germline loops: CDR1 LGHNA, CDR2 YSLEER.

The rearrangement links TRBV30 to TRBJ2-1; D unclear. The V gene lost 0 bases and the J gene lost 10 bases, with 10 bases spanning the gap. Germline CDR1 is GTSNPN and CDR2 is SVGIG (reference sequence). CDR3 size: 12 residues. The CDR3 region is CAWSVWVGEQFF. For the CDR3, the DNA is TGTGCCTGGAGTGTATGGGTGGGGGAGCAGTTCTTC.

This rearrangement joins TRBV6-4 to TRBJ2-5, with D unclear. The J call may be in error: the DNA end matches TRBJ2-7 better. The CDR3 sequence is 12 residues long. CDR1 is MRHNA, CDR2 SNTAGT, per germline. CDR3 bases: TGTGCCAGCAGGCGGAGAATCTACGAGCAGTACTTC. Protein product: CASRRRIYEQYF.

The chain uses TRBV15 and TRBJ1-4; D remains unclear. CDR3 size: 17 residues. V lost 0 bases and J 0 bases, leaving 11 bases between the germline ends. The germline V gene encodes CDR1 LNHNV and CDR2 YYDKDF (reference sequence). CDR3 sequence reads: CATSRDFGTATNEKLFF. The CDR3 bases are TGTGCCACCAGCAGAGATTTCGGCACCGCAACTAATGAAAAACTGTTTTTT.

The chain combines TRBV7-9 with TRBJ1-2; 7 bases are a match to TRBD1. The CDR3 is 15 residues long. Per the germline V gene, CDR1 is SEHNR and CDR2 is FQNEAQ (reference sequence). V lost 7 bases, J lost 5 bases, and 13 bases stayed unmatched. The CDR3 coding sequence is TGTGCCAGCAACACTCAGGTACAGGGGAGATATGGCTACACCTTC. Translated, it gives CASNTQVQGRYGYTF.